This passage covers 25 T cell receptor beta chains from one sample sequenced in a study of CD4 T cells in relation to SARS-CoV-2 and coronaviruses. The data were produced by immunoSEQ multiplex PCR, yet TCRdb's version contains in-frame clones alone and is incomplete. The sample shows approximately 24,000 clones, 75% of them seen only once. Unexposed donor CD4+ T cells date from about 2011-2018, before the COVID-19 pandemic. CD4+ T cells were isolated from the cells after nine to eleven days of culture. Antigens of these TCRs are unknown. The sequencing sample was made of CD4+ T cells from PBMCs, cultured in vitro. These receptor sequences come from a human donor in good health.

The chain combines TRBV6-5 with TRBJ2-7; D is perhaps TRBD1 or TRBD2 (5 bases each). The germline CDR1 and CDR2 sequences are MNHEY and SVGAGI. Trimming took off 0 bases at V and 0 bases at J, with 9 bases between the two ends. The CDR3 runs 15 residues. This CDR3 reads CASSYSGRSSYEQYF. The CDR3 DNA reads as TGTGCCAGCAGTTACTCGGGACGGAGCTCCTACGAGCAGTACTTC.

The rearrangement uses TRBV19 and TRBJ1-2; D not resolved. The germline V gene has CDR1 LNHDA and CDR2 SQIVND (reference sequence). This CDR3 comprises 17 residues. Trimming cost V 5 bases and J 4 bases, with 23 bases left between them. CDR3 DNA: TGTGCCAGTAGTCCGGCCCTAGCCGAGGGTTCTATCTATGGCTACACCTTC. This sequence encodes CASSPALAEGSIYGYTF.

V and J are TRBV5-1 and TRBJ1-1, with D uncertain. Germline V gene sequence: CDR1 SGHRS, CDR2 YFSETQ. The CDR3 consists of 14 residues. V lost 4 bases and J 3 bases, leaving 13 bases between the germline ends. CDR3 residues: CASSPQVVDTEAFF. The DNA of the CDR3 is TGCGCCAGCAGCCCGCAGGTGGTGGACACTGAAGCTTTCTTT.

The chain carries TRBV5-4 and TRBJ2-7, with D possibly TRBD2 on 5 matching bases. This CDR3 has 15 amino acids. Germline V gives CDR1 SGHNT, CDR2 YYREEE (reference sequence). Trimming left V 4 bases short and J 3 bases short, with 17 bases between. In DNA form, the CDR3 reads TGTGCCAGCAGCCCCCCCTCTCGAGAGGGCTACGAGCAGTACTTC. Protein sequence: CASSPPSREGYEQYF. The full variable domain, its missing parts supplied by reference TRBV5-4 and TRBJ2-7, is ETGVTQSPTHLIKTRGQQVTLRCSSQSGHNTVSWYQQALGQGPQFIFQYYREEENGRGNFPPRFSGLQFPNYSSELNVNALELDDSALYLCASSPPSREGYEQYFGPGTRLTVT.

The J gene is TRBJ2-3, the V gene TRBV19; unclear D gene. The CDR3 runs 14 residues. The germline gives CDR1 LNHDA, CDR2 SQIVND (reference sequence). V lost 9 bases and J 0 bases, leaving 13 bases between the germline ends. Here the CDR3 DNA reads TGTGCCAGCACCCAAAGCGCGAGCACAGATACGCAGTATTTT. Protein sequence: CASTQSASTDTQYF.

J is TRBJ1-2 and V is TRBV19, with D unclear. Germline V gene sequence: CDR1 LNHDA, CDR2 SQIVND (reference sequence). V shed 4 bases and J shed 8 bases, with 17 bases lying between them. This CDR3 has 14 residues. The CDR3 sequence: CASSRSQFNSGYTF. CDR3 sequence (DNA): TGTGCCAGTAGTAGGTCCCAATTTAACTCCGGCTACACCTTC.

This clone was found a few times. DNA for the CDR3: TGTGCCAGCAGCCCTGGGACAGGGGGCCCCTACAATGAGCAGTTCTTC. It encodes CASSPGTGGPYNEQFF. The V call is TRBV7-3, the J call TRBJ2-1; 12 bases map to TRBD1. V shed 5 bases, J shed 2 bases, and the junction held 4 bases outside the gene matches. Germline V gives CDR1 SGHTA, CDR2 FQGTGA. This CDR3 has 16 amino acids.

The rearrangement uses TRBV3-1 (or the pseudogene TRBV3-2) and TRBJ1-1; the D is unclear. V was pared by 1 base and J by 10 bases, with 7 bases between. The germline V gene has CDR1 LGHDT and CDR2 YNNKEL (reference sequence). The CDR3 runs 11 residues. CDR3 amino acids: CASSQVGAAFF. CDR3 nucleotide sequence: TGTGCCAGCAGCCAAGTGGGCGCAGCTTTCTTT.

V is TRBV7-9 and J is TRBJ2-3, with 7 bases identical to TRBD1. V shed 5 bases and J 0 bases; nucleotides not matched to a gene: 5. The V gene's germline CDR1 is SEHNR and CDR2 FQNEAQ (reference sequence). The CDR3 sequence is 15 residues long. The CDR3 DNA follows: TGTGCCAGCAGCCAGGGACAGACTAGCACAGATACGCAGTATTTT. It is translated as CASSQGQTSTDTQYF.

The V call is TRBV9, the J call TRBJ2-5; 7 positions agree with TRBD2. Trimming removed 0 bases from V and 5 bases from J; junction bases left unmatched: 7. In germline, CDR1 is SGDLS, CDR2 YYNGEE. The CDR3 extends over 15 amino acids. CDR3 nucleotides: TGTGCCAGCAGCGTAGAGGGCGGGAGTATGGAGACCCAGTACTTC. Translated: CASSVEGGSMETQYF.

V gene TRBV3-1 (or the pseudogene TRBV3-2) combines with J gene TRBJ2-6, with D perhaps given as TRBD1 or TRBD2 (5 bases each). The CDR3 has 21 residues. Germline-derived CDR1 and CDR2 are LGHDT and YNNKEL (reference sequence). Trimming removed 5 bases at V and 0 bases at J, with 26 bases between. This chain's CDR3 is CASSSQNRMGRPNSGANVLTF. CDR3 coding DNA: TGTGCCAGCAGCAGCCAAAACCGAATGGGACGGCCCAACTCTGGGGCCAACGTCCTGACTTTC.

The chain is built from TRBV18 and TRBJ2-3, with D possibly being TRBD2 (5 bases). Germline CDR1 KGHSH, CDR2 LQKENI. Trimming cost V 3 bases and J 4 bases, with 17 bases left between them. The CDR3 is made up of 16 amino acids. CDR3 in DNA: TGTGCCAGCTCACCTCGAGTACTAGAAATATCAGATACGCAGTATTTT. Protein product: CASSPRVLEISDTQYF.

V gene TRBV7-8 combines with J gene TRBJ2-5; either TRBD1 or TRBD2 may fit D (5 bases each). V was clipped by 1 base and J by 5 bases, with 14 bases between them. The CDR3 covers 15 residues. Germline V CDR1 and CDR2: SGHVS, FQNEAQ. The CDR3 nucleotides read TGTGCCAGCAGCTTAGTCTTGGGGGAGAGGGAGACCCAGTACTTC. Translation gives CASSLVLGERETQYF.

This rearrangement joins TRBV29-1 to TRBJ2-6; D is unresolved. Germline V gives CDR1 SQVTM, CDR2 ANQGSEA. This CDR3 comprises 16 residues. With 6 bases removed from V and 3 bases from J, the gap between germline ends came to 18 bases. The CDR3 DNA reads TGCAGCGTCCGGCTGGGTGTAGGTAGTGGGGCCAACGTCCTGACTTTC. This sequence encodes CSVRLGVGSGANVLTF.

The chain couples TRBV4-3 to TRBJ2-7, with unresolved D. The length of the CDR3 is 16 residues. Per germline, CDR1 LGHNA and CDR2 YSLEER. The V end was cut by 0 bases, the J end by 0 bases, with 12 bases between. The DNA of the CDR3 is TGCGCCAGCAGCCAAGAATTCCCCACCCGCTCCTACGAGCAGTACTTC. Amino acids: CASSQEFPTRSYEQYF.

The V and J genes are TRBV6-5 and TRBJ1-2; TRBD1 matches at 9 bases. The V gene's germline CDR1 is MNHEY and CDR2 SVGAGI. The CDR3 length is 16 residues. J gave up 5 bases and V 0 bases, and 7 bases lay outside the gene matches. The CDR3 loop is CASSYSPQGAGYGYTF. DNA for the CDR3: TGTGCCAGCAGTTACTCTCCACAGGGGGCTGGGTATGGCTACACCTTC.

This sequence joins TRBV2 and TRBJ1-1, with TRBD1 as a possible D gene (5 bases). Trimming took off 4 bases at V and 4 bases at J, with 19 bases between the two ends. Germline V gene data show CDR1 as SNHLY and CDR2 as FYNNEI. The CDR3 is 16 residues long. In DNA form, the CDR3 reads TGTGCCAGCAGTGGGGGGACGGATCAGTGGGTCACTGAAGCTTTCTTT. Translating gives CASSGGTDQWVTEAFF.

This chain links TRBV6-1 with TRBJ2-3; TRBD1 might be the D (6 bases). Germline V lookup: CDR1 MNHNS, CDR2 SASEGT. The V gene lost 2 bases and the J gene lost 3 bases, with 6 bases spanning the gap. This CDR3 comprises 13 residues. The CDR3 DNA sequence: TGTGCCAGCAGTGAACAGGGGACAGATACGCAGTATTTT. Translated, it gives CASSEQGTDTQYF.

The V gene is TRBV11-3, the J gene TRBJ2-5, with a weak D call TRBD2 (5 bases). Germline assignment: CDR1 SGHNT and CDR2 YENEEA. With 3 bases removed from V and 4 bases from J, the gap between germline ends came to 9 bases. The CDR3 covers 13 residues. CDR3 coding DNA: TGTGCCAGCAGCTTTACTAGAGCAGAGACCCAGTACTTC. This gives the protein CASSFTRAETQYF.

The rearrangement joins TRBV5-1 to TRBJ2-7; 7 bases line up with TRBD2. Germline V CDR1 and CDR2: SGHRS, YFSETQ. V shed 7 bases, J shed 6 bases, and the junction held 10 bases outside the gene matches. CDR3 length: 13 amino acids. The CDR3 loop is CASRREGVGEQYF. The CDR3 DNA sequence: TGCGCCAGCCGGAGGGAGGGAGTGGGCGAGCAGTACTTC.

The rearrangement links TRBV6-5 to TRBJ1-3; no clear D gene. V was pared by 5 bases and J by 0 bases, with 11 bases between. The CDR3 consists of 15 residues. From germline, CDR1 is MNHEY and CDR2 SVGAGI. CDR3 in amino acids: CASSTDSSSGNTIYF. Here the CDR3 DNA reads TGTGCCAGCAGTACGGACTCGAGCTCTGGAAACACCATATATTTT.

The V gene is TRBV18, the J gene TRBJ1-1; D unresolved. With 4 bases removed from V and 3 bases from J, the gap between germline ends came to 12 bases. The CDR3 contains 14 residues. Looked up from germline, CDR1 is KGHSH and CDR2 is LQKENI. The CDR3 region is CASSRWDPDTEAFF. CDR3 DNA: TGTGCCAGCTCACGGTGGGATCCGGACACTGAAGCTTTCTTT.

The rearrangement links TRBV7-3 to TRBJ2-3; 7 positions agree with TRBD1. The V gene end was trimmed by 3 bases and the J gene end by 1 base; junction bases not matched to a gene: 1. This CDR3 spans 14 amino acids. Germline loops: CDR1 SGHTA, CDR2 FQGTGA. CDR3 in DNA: TGTGCCAGCAGCTTCGACAGGGGCACAGATACGCAGTATTTT. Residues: CASSFDRGTDTQYF.

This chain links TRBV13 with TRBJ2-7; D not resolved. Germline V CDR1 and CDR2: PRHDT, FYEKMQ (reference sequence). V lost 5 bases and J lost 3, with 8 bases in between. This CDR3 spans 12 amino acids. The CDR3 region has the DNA TGTGCCAGCAGCCTCACCTTCTACGAGCAGTACTTC. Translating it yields CASSLTFYEQYF. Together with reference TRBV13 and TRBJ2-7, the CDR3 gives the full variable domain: AAGVIQSPRHLIKEKRETATLKCYPIPRHDTVYWYQQGPGQDPQFLISFYEKMQSDKGSIPDRFSAQQFSDYHSELNMSSLELGDSALYFCASSLTFYEQYFGPGTRLTVT.

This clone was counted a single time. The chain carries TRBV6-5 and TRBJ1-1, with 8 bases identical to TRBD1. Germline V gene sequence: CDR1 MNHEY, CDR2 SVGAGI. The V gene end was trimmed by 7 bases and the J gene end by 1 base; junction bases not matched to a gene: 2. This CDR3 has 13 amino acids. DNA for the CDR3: TGTGCCAGCACGACAGGGGAGAACACTGAAGCTTTCTTT. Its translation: CASTTGENTEAFF.